This entry lists 14 T cell receptor beta chains sequenced from one sample in a study of T-cell memory formation after mild COVID-19. TCRdb called the 5' RACE reads again in MiXCR, with one record for every CDR3 protein. The data show 350,000 to 500,000 distinct CDR3 sequences, around 22% seen once. Sequencing was performed on PBMCs or a T cell subset sorted from them (not recorded which). These receptors came from an adult woman who had mild COVID-19 (a few samples of this study predate the infection). Cell type and time point are not known.

The J gene is TRBJ2-2, the V gene TRBV20-1, with 8 bases fitting TRBD2. The germline CDR1 and CDR2 sequences are DFQATT and SNEGSKA (reference sequence). The V and J ends lost 0 bases and 5 bases, in that order; junction bases with no gene match: 8. The CDR3 totals 16 residues. For the CDR3, the DNA is TGCAGTGCTAGAGATAGGGCGGGAGGTCGGACCGGGGAGCTGTTTTTT. This translates into CSARDRAGGRTGELFF.

The rearrangement uses TRBV24-1 and TRBJ2-2, with D perhaps being TRBD1 or TRBD2 (5 bases each). Germline CDR1 KGHDR, CDR2 SFDVKD. V was cut by 4 bases and J by 3 bases, with 14 bases left in between. The CDR3 covers 16 residues. CDR3 protein: CATSEPGRGHTGELFF. CDR3 DNA: TGTGCCACCAGTGAGCCGGGACGGGGCCACACCGGGGAGCTGTTTTTT.

This clonotype appeared a few times. V and J are TRBV29-1 and TRBJ2-3, with D possibly called TRBD1 or TRBD2 (5 bases each). Germline V gives CDR1 SQVTM, CDR2 ANQGSEA. Trimming took off 8 bases at V and 6 bases at J, with 12 bases between the two ends. The CDR3 spans 11 residues. The CDR3 sequence: CSYDRGDTQYF. The CDR3 DNA follows: TGCAGCTATGACCGGGGCGATACGCAGTATTTT.

The rearrangement links TRBV4-1 to TRBJ2-7, with D perhaps assigned TRBD1 or TRBD2 (6 bases each). V was shortened by 6 bases and J by 1 base, with 13 bases between the two germline ends. The length of the CDR3 is 14 residues. Germline CDR1 reads MGHRA; CDR2 reads YSYEKL. CDR3 in amino acids: CASSPRGASYEQYF. For the CDR3, the DNA is TGCGCCAGCAGTCCGAGGGGGGCTTCCTACGAGCAGTACTTC.

This chain joins TRBV2 and TRBJ2-7; D is perhaps TRBD1 (7 bases). CDR1 is SNHLY, CDR2 FYNNEI, per germline. This CDR3 is 14 amino acids long. Trimming left V 3 bases short and J 5 bases short, with 14 bases between. The CDR3 DNA follows: TGTGCCAGCAGTGATAAGGGGGGACAGCACGAGCAGTACTTC. Translating gives CASSDKGGQHEQYF.

This chain connects TRBV20-1 to TRBJ2-1; D is perhaps TRBD2 (6 bases). The CDR3 spans 15 residues. Trimming stripped 2 bases from V and 0 bases from J, with 11 bases between. Germline V gene lookup returns CDR1 DFQATT and CDR2 SNEGSKA (reference sequence). The CDR3 region is CSARRGSGSYNEQFF. CDR3 sequence (DNA): TGCAGTGCTAGACGAGGTAGCGGCTCCTACAATGAGCAGTTCTTC.

This clonotype was observed a few times. V is TRBV5-1 and J is TRBJ2-3; 12 bases match TRBD2. Germline CDR1 and CDR2: SGHRS and YFSETQ. V dropped 3 bases and J dropped 4; count of bases not matched to a gene: 6. CDR3 size: 16 residues. CDR3 region: CASSSLTSGGSDTQYF. CDR3 DNA: TGCGCCAGCAGCTCCCTAACTAGCGGGGGGTCAGATACGCAGTATTTT.

This clonotype was observed a few times. V usage is TRBV5-1 and J usage is TRBJ1-1; D possibly corresponds to TRBD1 (6 bases). CDR3 length equals 13 residues. Trimming shortened V by 3 bases and J by 4 bases, and 10 bases separated the two germline ends. Germline CDR1 reads SGHRS; CDR2 reads YFSETQ. For the CDR3, the DNA is TGCGCCAGCAGCTCAACAGGGATCACTGAAGCTTTCTTT. It codes for CASSSTGITEAFF.

The rearrangement uses TRBV20-1 and TRBJ2-7; D is unclear. With 5 bases removed from V and 2 bases from J, the gap between germline ends came to 16 bases. The CDR3 has 14 amino acids. CDR1 is DFQATT, CDR2 SNEGSKA, per germline (reference sequence). This chain's CDR3 is CSARPPQAPYEQYF. DNA for the CDR3: TGCAGTGCTCGGCCCCCCCAGGCACCCTACGAGCAGTACTTC.

V gene TRBV7-2 combines with J gene TRBJ1-3; the D is unclear. The CDR3 length is 12 residues. In germline, CDR1 is SGHTA, CDR2 FQGNSA. The V end was cut by 5 bases, the J end by 7 bases, with 9 bases between. CDR3 coding DNA: TGTGCCAGCAGCGCACTATATAACACCATATATTTT. It encodes CASSALYNTIYF.

This clonotype has a handful of counts. This rearrangement joins TRBV12-3 or TRBV12-4 to TRBJ1-1; 7 positions agree with TRBD1. J gave up 3 bases and V 6 bases, and 7 bases lay outside the gene matches. The CDR3 runs 14 residues. The chain's CDR3 is CASSPQGPDTEAFF. In DNA, the CDR3 is TGTGCCAGCAGCCCACAGGGGCCGGACACTGAAGCTTTCTTT.

This clonotype was picked up many times. The V call is TRBV6-6, the J call TRBJ2-1; no firm D call. The CDR3 spans 12 residues. V was pared by 5 bases and J by 8 bases, with 10 bases between. CDR1 is MNHNY, CDR2 SVGAGI, per germline (reference sequence). This CDR3 is CASSPGRYEQFF. The CDR3 DNA follows: TGTGCCAGCAGTCCCGGACGCTATGAGCAGTTCTTC.

The rearrangement uses TRBV7-6 and TRBJ1-2; D uncertain. CDR1 is SGHVS and CDR2 is FNYEAQ in the germline V gene. V was trimmed by 5 bases and J by 6 bases, leaving 22 bases between them. The CDR3 runs to 16 residues. In DNA form, the CDR3 reads TGTGCCAGCAGCCACCTCGGGGTCGAAACGATGCATGGCTACACCTTC. The encoded protein is CASSHLGVETMHGYTF. The complete variable domain, with remaining parts taken from reference TRBV7-6 and TRBJ1-2, reads GAGVSQSPRYKVTKRGQDVALRCDPISGHVSLYWYRQALGQGPEFLTYFNYEAQQDKSGLPNDRFSAERPEGSISTLTIQRTEQRDSAMYRCASSHLGVETMHGYTFGSGTRLTVV.

This clonotype has a handful of counts. This chain joins TRBV29-1 and TRBJ2-7, with TRBD2 matching 12 bases. V trimming: 4 bases; J trimming: 6 bases; junction bases outside the gene matches: 4. The CDR3 consists of 13 residues. CDR1 and CDR2 from the germline V gene are SQVTM and ANQGSEA. This CDR3 is CSVAASGRGEQYF. The CDR3 DNA is TGCAGCGTTGCGGCTAGCGGGAGGGGCGAGCAGTACTTC.